A selection of T cell receptor beta chains follows, all from one sample in a study of blood T cells in healthy people across ages. TCRdb reanalysed the 5' RACE reads using MiXCR and keeps one entry per CDR3 protein. The sample consists of around 850,000 distinct CDR3 sequences, approximately 35% of them appearing once. Sequencing used blood. The receptors stem from a man aged 18 to 30 in good health. Both conserved end residues are part of each CDR3. D genes are given only for firm matches. Rows may omit the clone size; those that give it use once, few, many or a size class.

size	V	J	D	DNA	CDR3
NA	TRBV14	TRBJ2-2	NA	TGTGCCAGCAGCCAAGCGGGGGCCCTTAACACCGGGGAGCTGTTTTTT	CASSQAGALNTGELFF
NA	TRBV6-1	TRBJ2-3	NA	TGTGCCAGCAGTGGGAGGGAGAGACTCACAGATACGCAGTATTTT	CASSGRERLTDTQYF
NA	TRBV10-3	TRBJ1-1	NA	TGTGCCACGACGATTACCTCGAACACTGAAGCTTTCTTT	CATTITSNTEAFF
NA	TRBV20-1	TRBJ2-4	TRBD2	TGCAGTGCTCCCCGTAGCGGGGGGACAAGTCCAGCCAAAAACATTCAGTACTTC	CSAPRSGGTSPAKNIQYF
few	TRBV4-1	TRBJ1-2	TRBD1	TGCGCCAGCAGCCGTGACAGGGGGCTCGATGGCTACACCTTC	CASSRDRGLDGYTF
NA	TRBV29-1	TRBJ2-7	NA	TGCAGCGTTGAAGTGGGGAGAGGCAATGAGCAGTACTTC	CSVEVGRGNEQYF
few	TRBV5-1	TRBJ2-3	NA	TGCGCCAGCAGCTTGGGTCAGTCGGGTGGCACAGATACGCAGTATTTT	CASSLGQSGGTDTQYF
NA	TRBV27	TRBJ2-1	NA	TGTGCCAGCAGTTTAGGACAGTGTGAGCAGTTCTTC	CASSLGQCEQFF
NA	TRBV10-3	TRBJ1-2	NA	TGTGCCACTTTAAATAAAGAGGGCGGCTACACCTTC	CATLNKEGGYTF
many	TRBV20-1	TRBJ1-2	NA	TGCAGTGCTGTCAGGGAGATAAGGGACTATGGCTACACCTTC	CSAVREIRDYGYTF
NA	TRBV12-3/TRBV12-4	TRBJ1-2	NA	TGTGCCAGCAGTTCCGCTCAATACAGGATTAACTATGGCTACACCTTC	CASSSAQYRINYGYTF
few	TRBV3-1	TRBJ1-6	NA	TGTGCCAGCAGCCAAGACTGGCATTTGCCCCTCCACTTT	CASSQDWHLPLHF
NA	TRBV20-1	TRBJ1-4	NA	TGCAGTGCTATTGTCCCGGGGCTGGCTAATGAAAAACTGTTTTTT	CSAIVPGLANEKLFF
many	TRBV9	TRBJ2-3	NA	TGTGCCAGCAGCGCTAAGCCAGGGACAGATACGCAGTATTTT	CASSAKPGTDTQYF
few	TRBV7-2	TRBJ1-2	NA	TGTGCCAGCAGCTTAGAGCTGAGTGGCTACACCTTC	CASSLELSGYTF
NA	TRBV7-9	TRBJ2-5	TRBD2	TGTGCCAGCAGCTCTAGCGGGGGGGCCAATGAGCAGTACTTC	CASSSSGGANEQYF
NA	TRBV20-1	TRBJ2-3	NA	TGCAGTGCTCCTCAGCCCCTTCCAGGGCGAGGGGATACGCAGTATTTT	CSAPQPLPGRGDTQYF
few	TRBV7-2	TRBJ2-7	TRBD1	TGTGCCAGCAGCTTAAAAAGAAGACAGGGGTCCGAGCAGTACTTC	CASSLKRRQGSEQYF
NA	TRBV6-2/TRBV6-3	TRBJ2-7	NA	TGTGCCAGCAGTCCATGGGACGGCCCCCAAGAGCAGTACTTC	CASSPWDGPQEQYF
few	TRBV7-9	TRBJ1-1	NA	TGTGCCAGCAGCTCGAGCGTTAGTGGACTTATGAACACTGAAGCTTTCTTT	CASSSSVSGLMNTEAFF
few	TRBV12-3/TRBV12-4	TRBJ1-1	NA	TGTGCCAGCAGTTCCCAGCCGGGGGGGGCTAGTAATGAAGCTTTCTTT	CASSSQPGGASNEAFF
NA	TRBV25-1	TRBJ1-2	NA	TGTGCCAGTTGGGAGGGCCCGCCTAACTATGGCTACACCTTC	CASWEGPPNYGYTF
many	TRBV5-1	TRBJ2-3	NA	TGCGCCAGCAGCTTGGCCGGGGCGACGAGCACAGATACGCAGTATTTT	CASSLAGATSTDTQYF
NA	TRBV12-3/TRBV12-4	TRBJ1-6	NA	TGTGTCAGCAGTACAAGGTCACCCCCCCACTTT	CVSSTRSPPHF
few	TRBV12-3/TRBV12-4	TRBJ1-2	TRBD1	TGTGCCAGCAGTTTTGGCCAGGGGGCCGCTGGCTACACCTTC	CASSFGQGAAGYTF
NA	TRBV2	TRBJ2-5	NA	TGTGCCAGCAGTCCCGGTTCACTCAAGACCCAGTACTTC	CASSPGSLKTQYF
NA	TRBV4-1	TRBJ1-2	NA	TGCGCCAGCAGCCAAGAATACGAGGGCTACACCTTC	CASSQEYEGYTF
NA	TRBV3-1	TRBJ1-2	TRBD1	TGTGCCAGCAGGCCACTTTGGGGAGCGACAGGGGAGGCCTATGGCTACACCTTC	CASRPLWGATGEAYGYTF
NA	TRBV9	TRBJ2-5	TRBD1	TGTGCCAGCAGCGTAGCCGGACAGGGGGTGGGGGAGCAGTACTTC	CASSVAGQGVGEQYF
few	TRBV5-1	TRBJ1-2	NA	TGCGCCAGCAGCTTGCTTCAAGATTCAGGGGATGGCTACACCTTC	CASSLLQDSGDGYTF
many	TRBV5-1	TRBJ2-1	TRBD1	TGCGCCAGCAGCTTGGAAGCCGGGACAGGGTTCGGTGAGCAGTTCTTC	CASSLEAGTGFGEQFF
NA	TRBV9	TRBJ2-1	NA	TGTGCCAGCAGCGTAGGTATAAGCGCCCGCGCGAATGAGCAGTTCTTC	CASSVGISARANEQFF
NA	TRBV6-2/TRBV6-3	TRBJ2-7	TRBD2	TGTGCCAGCAGTCTGACTAGCGGGGGGCCGGCAACCCAGTACTTC	CASSLTSGGPATQYF
NA	TRBV7-2	TRBJ1-4	NA	TGTGCCAGCACCCCGGGGACACGGAATGAAAAACTGTTTTTT	CASTPGTRNEKLFF
NA	TRBV12-3/TRBV12-4	TRBJ2-2	TRBD2	TGTGCCAGCAGTCCCCGGCGGGGGGACACCGGGGAGCTGTTTTTT	CASSPRRGDTGELFF
few	TRBV7-2	TRBJ2-5	NA	TGTGCCAGCAGCTCACTGTCAGGGTTCCAAGAGACCCAGTACTTC	CASSSLSGFQETQYF
NA	TRBV6-5	TRBJ1-5	NA	TGTGCCAGCAGGACGGGGGAATACAATCAGCCCCAGCATTTT	CASRTGEYNQPQHF
NA	TRBV6-5	TRBJ2-2	TRBD1	TGTGCCAGCAGTTATCGGGGACAGGGCGCCGGGGAGCTGTTTTTT	CASSYRGQGAGELFF
NA	TRBV7-9	TRBJ1-6	NA	TGTGCCAGCAGGTTAGGAGGGAATAATTCACCCCTCCACTTT	CASRLGGNNSPLHF